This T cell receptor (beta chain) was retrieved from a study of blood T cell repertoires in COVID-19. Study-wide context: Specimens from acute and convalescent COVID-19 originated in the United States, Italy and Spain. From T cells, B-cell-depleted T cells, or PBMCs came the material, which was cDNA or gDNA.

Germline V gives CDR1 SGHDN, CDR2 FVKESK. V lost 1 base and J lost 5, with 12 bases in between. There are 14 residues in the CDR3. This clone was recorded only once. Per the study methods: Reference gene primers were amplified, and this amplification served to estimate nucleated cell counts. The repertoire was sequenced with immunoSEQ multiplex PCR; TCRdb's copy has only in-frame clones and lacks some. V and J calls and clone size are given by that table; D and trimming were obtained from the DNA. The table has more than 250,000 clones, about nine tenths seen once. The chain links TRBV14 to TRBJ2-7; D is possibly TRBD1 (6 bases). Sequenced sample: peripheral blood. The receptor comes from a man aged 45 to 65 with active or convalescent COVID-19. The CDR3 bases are TGTGCCAGCAGCCAAGTCAACAGGGACCACGAGCAGTACTTC. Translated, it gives CASSQVNRDHEQYF.